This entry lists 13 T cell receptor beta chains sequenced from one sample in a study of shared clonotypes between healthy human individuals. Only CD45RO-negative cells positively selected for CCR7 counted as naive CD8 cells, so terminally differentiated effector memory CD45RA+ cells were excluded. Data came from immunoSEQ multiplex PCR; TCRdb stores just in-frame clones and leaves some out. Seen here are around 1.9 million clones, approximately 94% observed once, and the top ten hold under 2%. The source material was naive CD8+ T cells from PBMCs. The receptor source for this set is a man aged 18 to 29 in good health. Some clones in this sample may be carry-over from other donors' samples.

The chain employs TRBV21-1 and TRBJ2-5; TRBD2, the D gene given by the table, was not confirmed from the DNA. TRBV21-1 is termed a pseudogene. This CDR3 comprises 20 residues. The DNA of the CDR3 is TGTGCCAGCAGCAATTTTTTCCCTTGTATCGAGCCAGGAGGCCAAGAGACCCAGTACTTC. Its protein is CASSNFFPCIEPGGQETQYF.

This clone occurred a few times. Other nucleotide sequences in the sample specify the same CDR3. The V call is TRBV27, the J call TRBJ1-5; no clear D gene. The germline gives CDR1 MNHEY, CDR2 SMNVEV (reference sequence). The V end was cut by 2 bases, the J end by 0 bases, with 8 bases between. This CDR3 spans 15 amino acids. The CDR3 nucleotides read TGTGCCAGCAGTTTAGGCGGTTATAGCAATCAGCCCCAGCATTTT. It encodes CASSLGGYSNQPQHF.

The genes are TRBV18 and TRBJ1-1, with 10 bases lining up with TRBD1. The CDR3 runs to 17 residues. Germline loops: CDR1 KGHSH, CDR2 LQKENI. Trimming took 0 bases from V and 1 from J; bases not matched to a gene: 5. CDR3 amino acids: CASSPPGQGWGNTEAFF. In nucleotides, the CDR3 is TGTGCCAGCTCACCACCGGGACAGGGGTGGGGGAACACTGAAGCTTTCTTT. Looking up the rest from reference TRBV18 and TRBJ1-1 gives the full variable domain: NAGVMQNPRHLVRRRGQEARLRCSPMKGHSHVYWYRQLPEEGLKFMVYLQKENIIDESGMPKERFSAEFPKEGPSILRIQQVVRGDSAAYFCASSPPGQGWGNTEAFFGQGTRLTVV.

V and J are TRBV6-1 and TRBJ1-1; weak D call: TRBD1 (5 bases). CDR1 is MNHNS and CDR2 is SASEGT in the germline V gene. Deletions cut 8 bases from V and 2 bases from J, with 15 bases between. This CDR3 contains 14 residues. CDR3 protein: CASSKNRINTEAFF. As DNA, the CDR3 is TGTGCCAGCTCTAAAAACAGGATTAACACTGAAGCTTTCTTT.

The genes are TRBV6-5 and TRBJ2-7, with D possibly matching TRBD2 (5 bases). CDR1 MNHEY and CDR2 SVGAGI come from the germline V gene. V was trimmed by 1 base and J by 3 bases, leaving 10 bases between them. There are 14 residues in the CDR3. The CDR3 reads CASSYFRESYEQYF. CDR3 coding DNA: TGTGCCAGCAGTTACTTCCGGGAAAGCTACGAGCAGTACTTC.

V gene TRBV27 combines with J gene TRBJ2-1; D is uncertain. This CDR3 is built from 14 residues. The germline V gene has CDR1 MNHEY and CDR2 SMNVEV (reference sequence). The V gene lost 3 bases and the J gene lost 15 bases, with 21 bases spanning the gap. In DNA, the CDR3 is TGTGCCAGCAGTTTGGTTGGCTGGGCCAACGACGCGTTCTTC. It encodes CASSLVGWANDAFF.

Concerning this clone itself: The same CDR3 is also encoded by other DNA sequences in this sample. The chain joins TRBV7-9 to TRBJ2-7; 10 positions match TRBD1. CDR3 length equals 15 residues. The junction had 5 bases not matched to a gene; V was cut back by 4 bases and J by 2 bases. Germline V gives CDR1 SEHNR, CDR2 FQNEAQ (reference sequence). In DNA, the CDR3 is TGTGCCAGCAGCTCGCCGGGACAGGGGCCCTACGAGCAGTACTTC. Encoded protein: CASSSPGQGPYEQYF.

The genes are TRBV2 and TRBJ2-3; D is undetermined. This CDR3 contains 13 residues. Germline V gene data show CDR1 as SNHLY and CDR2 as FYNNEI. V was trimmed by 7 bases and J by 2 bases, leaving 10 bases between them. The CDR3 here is CASKGPHTDTQYF. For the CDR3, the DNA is TGTGCCAGCAAAGGACCTCACACAGATACGCAGTATTTT.

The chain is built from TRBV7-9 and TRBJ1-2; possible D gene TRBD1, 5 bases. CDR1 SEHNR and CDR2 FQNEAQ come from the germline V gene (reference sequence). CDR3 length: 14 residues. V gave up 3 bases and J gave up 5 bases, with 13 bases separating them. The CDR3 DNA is TGTGCCAGCAGCTTGGGGGAAGGTTTATATGGCTACACCTTC. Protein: CASSLGEGLYGYTF.

This chain's CDR3 is CASSLAYSYNEQFF. As DNA, the CDR3 is TGTGCCAGCAGTTTAGCCTACTCCTACAATGAGCAGTTCTTC. The chain joins TRBV27 to TRBJ2-1; D uncertain. This CDR3 has 14 amino acids. V lost 2 bases and J 0 bases, leaving 5 bases between the germline ends. Per germline, CDR1 MNHEY and CDR2 SMNVEV (reference sequence).

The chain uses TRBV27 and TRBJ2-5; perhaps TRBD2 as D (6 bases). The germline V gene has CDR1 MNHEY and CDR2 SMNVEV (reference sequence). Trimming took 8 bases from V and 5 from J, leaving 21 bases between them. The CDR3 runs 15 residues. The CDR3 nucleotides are TGTGCCAGCCGTCGGGGTGCGCGGGAACTGGAGACCCAGTACTTC. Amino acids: CASRRGARELETQYF.

CDR3 sequence: CASSLWTSGVQSSYNEQFF. The CDR3 DNA follows: TGTGCCAGCAGTTTATGGACTAGCGGGGTACAAAGCTCCTACAATGAGCAGTTCTTC. The rearrangement joins TRBV28 to TRBJ2-1, with 11 bases that match TRBD2. The CDR3 has 19 residues. V lost 0 bases, J lost 0 bases, and 7 bases stayed unmatched. Germline loops: CDR1 MDHEN, CDR2 SYDVKM.

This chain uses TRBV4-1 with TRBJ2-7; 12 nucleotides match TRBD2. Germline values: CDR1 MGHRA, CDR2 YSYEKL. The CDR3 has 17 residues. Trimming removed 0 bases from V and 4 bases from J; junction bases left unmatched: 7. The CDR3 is CASSQDWTSGIYYEQYF. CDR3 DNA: TGCGCCAGCAGCCAAGATTGGACTAGCGGGATCTATTACGAGCAGTACTTC.